This is a list of T cell receptor beta chains from one sample in a study of tumor-infiltrating lymphocytes in primary liver carcinoma. In TCRdb, the multiplex PCR reads were re-called with MiXCR into one record per CDR3 protein. The data hold roughly 100,000 distinct CDR3 sequences, with approximately 82% observed a single time. The sequencing sample was made of liver tumor tissue from sampling region 3. These receptors all come from a man aged 40-49 years with primary liver carcinoma and hepatitis B virus infection. CDR3s include the opening cysteine and the closing phenylalanine or tryptophan. The order of the fields is clone size, J gene, V gene, D gene, CDR3 DNA, CDR3 protein. D genes are given only for firm matches. Clone size is given for some rows only: seen once, a few or many times, or a class if the clone is expanded.

abundance: .; j_gene: TRBJ2-5; v_gene: TRBV7-8; d_gene: .; CDR3nt: TGTGCCAGCAAACAAGGGACAACCCAAGAGACCCAGCACTTC; CDR3aa: CASKQGTTQETQHF
abundance: .; j_gene: TRBJ1-5; v_gene: TRBV30; d_gene: TRBD1; CDR3nt: TGTGCCTGGAGTGGGTCAGGGGGGCGGCCCCAGCATTTT; CDR3aa: CAWSGSGGRPQHF
abundance: .; j_gene: TRBJ1-4; v_gene: TRBV11-2; d_gene: .; CDR3nt: TGTGCCAACAGCTTAGAGCATGGGGCTGAAAAACTGTTTTTT; CDR3aa: CANSLEHGAEKLFF
abundance: .; j_gene: TRBJ2-7; v_gene: TRBV14; d_gene: TRBD2; CDR3nt: TGTGCCAGCAGGCATACGTCCGGACTAGCTGGAGCCTCCTACGAGCAGTACTTC; CDR3aa: CASRHTSGLAGASYEQYF
abundance: .; j_gene: TRBJ2-1; v_gene: TRBV29-1; d_gene: TRBD2; CDR3nt: TGCAACGGGGGGAGCGGCTCCTACAATGAGCAGTTCTTC; CDR3aa: CNGGSGSYNEQFF
abundance: .; j_gene: TRBJ2-7; v_gene: TRBV13; d_gene: TRBD2; CDR3nt: TGCGTCAGCGGGAGAGGAGGACCCTACGAGCAGTACTTC; CDR3aa: CVSGRGGPYEQYF
abundance: .; j_gene: TRBJ1-1; v_gene: TRBV6-5; d_gene: .; CDR3nt: TGTGCCAGCAGTAGGATAGGGGAAACAGAAGCCGTCTTT; CDR3aa: CASSRIGETEAVF
abundance: .; j_gene: TRBJ2-7; v_gene: TRBV11-2; d_gene: .; CDR3nt: TGTGCCAGCAACTTACGATGGACAAGGGAAAATGAACAGTACTTC; CDR3aa: CASNLRWTRENEQYF
abundance: .; j_gene: TRBJ2-2; v_gene: TRBV29-1; d_gene: TRBD1; CDR3nt: TGCTGCGTTGAGATAACAGGGGACGGGGAGCTGTTTTTT; CDR3aa: CCVEITGDGELFF
abundance: .; j_gene: TRBJ2-5; v_gene: TRBV29-1; d_gene: .; CDR3nt: TGCAGCGATATGGACAGTGCAGAGACCCAGTATTTC; CDR3aa: CSDMDSAETQYF
abundance: .; j_gene: TRBJ2-5; v_gene: TRBV4-1; d_gene: .; CDR3nt: TGCGCCAGCAGTCAAGATTGGGAAACTCACCAAGAGACCCAGTACTTC; CDR3aa: CASSQDWETHQETQYF
abundance: .; j_gene: TRBJ2-7; v_gene: TRBV11-2; d_gene: TRBD2; CDR3nt: TGTGCCAGCAGCTTAGCAACTTCGACTAGCGTACCCTACGAGCAGTACTTC; CDR3aa: CASSLATSTSVPYEQYF
abundance: .; j_gene: TRBJ2-4; v_gene: TRBV11-2; d_gene: .; CDR3nt: TGTGCGAGCACCACTTCGGTGATAGCCAAAAACATTCAGTACTTC; CDR3aa: CASTTSVIAKNIQYF
abundance: .; j_gene: TRBJ1-2; v_gene: TRBV5-1; d_gene: .; CDR3nt: TGCGCCAGCAGCCCGAATTCGGGGGCAGGCTATTGCTACACATTC; CDR3aa: CASSPNSGAGYCYTF
abundance: .; j_gene: TRBJ2-3; v_gene: TRBV20-1; d_gene: TRBD2; CDR3nt: TGCAGTGCTAGAGTCCCCGGACTAGTGGGAAACACAGATACGCAGTATTTT; CDR3aa: CSARVPGLVGNTDTQYF
abundance: .; j_gene: TRBJ1-5; v_gene: TRBV11-3; d_gene: .; CDR3nt: TGTACCAGCACTTTAGATCTGAGGGTGGCTCAGCCCCAGCATTTT; CDR3aa: CTSTLDLRVAQPQHF
abundance: .; j_gene: TRBJ2-1; v_gene: TRBV6-6; d_gene: TRBD1; CDR3nt: TGTGCCAGCAGTTACTCTGTGGGACAGGGCATACATAGTGAGCAGTTCTTC; CDR3aa: CASSYSVGQGIHSEQFF
abundance: .; j_gene: TRBJ2-1; v_gene: TRBV6-1; d_gene: TRBD2; CDR3nt: TGTGCCTGCAGTGAACAGACTAGCGGGAGGAGCAATGAGCAGTTCTTC; CDR3aa: CACSEQTSGRSNEQFF
abundance: .; j_gene: TRBJ1-4; v_gene: TRBV29-1; d_gene: .; CDR3nt: TGCATCGTTGACGGAACGATGGGTGAAAAACTGTTTTTT; CDR3aa: CIVDGTMGEKLFF
abundance: .; j_gene: TRBJ2-1; v_gene: TRBV11-2; d_gene: TRBD2; CDR3nt: TGTGCCAGCAACTTGATAGGACTAGCTTGCCCCTACAATGAGCAGTTCTTC; CDR3aa: CASNLIGLACPYNEQFF
abundance: .; j_gene: TRBJ2-1; v_gene: TRBV6-5; d_gene: TRBD1; CDR3nt: TGTGAGAGCAGTGACCGATCCGGGACAGGGCTATACAATGAGCAGTTCTTC; CDR3aa: CESSDRSGTGLYNEQFF
abundance: .; j_gene: TRBJ2-2; v_gene: TRBV5-4; d_gene: .; CDR3nt: TGTGCCAGCAGACCAGGGGCGAACACCGGGGAGCTGCTTTTT; CDR3aa: CASRPGANTGELLF
abundance: many; j_gene: TRBJ1-5; v_gene: TRBV28; d_gene: .; CDR3nt: TGTGCCAGCAGTTTACCTGATACAGCGCTAAATCAGCCCCAGCATTTT; CDR3aa: CASSLPDTALNQPQHF
abundance: .; j_gene: TRBJ2-1; v_gene: TRBV4-2; d_gene: .; CDR3nt: TGTGACAGCAGCCAAGATGGTGGCGGGGCAAATCGGGAGCAGTTCTTC; CDR3aa: CDSSQDGGGANREQFF
abundance: .; j_gene: TRBJ2-7; v_gene: TRBV5-4; d_gene: TRBD2; CDR3nt: TGTGCCAGCAGCAGGACGACTTGCGGGAGGGCTTACAATGAGCAGTACTTC; CDR3aa: CASSRTTCGRAYNEQYF
abundance: once; j_gene: TRBJ1-4; v_gene: TRBV29-1; d_gene: TRBD1; CDR3nt: TGCAGAGTTGAAGAAGACAGGGGCAGGAGTGAAAAACTGCCTTTT; CDR3aa: CRVEEDRGRSEKLPF
abundance: .; j_gene: TRBJ2-3; v_gene: TRBV4-1; d_gene: .; CDR3nt: TGCGCCAACAGCCAAGAAGGTGCCCCTAGCACAGATACGCAATATTTT; CDR3aa: CANSQEGAPSTDTQYF
abundance: once; j_gene: TRBJ1-1; v_gene: TRBV5-4; d_gene: .; CDR3nt: TGTGCCAGCAGCTTGGGGGTCTTGAGCACTAAAGCTTTCTTT; CDR3aa: CASSLGVLSTKAFF
abundance: .; j_gene: TRBJ2-1; v_gene: TRBV12-3/TRBV12-4; d_gene: .; CDR3nt: TGTGCCAGCAGGGGTGCAGTGCGGACCTACAATGAGCAGTTCTTC; CDR3aa: CASRGAVRTYNEQFF